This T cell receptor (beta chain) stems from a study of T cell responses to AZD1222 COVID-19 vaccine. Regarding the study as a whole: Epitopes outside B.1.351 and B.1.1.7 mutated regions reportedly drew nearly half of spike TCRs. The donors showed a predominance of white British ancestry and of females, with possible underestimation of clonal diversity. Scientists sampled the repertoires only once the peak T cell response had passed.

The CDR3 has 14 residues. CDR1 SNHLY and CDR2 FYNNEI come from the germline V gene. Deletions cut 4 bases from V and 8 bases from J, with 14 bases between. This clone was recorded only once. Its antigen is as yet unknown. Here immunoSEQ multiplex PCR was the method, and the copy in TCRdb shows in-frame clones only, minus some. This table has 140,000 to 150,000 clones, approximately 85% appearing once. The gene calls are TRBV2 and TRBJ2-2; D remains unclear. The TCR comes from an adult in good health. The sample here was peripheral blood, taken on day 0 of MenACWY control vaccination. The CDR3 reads CASSGQTLGGELFF. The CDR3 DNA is TGTGCCAGCAGTGGGCAGACCCTGGGAGGGGAGCTGTTTTTT.